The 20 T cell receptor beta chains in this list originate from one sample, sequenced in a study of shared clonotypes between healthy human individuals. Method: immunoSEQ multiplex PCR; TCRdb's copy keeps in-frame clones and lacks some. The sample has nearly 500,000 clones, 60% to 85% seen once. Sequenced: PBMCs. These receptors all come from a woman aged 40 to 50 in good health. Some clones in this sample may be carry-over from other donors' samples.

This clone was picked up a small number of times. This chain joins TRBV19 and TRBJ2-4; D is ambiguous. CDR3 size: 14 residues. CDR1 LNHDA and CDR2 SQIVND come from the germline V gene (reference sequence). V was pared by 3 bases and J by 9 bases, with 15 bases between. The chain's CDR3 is CASSMSRYDGIQYF. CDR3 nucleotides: TGTGCCAGTAGTATGAGCCGATACGATGGCATTCAGTACTTC.

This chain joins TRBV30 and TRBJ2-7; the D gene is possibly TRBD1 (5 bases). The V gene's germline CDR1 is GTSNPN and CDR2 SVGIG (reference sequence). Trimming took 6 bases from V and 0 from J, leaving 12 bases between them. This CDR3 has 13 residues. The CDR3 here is CACPGPTSYEQYF. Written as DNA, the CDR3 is TGTGCCTGTCCAGGGCCTACCTCCTACGAGCAGTACTTC.

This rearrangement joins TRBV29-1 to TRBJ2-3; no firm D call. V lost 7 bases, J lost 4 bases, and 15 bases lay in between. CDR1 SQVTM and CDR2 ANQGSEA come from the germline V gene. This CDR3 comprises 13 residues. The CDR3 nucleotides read TGCAGCGCTGCTGGTGGGATTGCAGATACGCAGTATTTT. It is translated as CSAAGGIADTQYF.

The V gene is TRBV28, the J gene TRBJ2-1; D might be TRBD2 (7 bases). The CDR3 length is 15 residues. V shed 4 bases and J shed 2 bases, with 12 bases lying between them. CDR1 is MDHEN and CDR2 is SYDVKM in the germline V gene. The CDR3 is CASSWGGRAYNEQFF. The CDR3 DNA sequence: TGTGCCAGCAGTTGGGGGGGCAGGGCCTACAATGAGCAGTTCTTC.

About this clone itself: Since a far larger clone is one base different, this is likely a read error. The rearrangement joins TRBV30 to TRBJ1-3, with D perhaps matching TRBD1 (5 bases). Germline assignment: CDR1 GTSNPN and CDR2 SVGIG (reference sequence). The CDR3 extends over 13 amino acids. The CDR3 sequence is CSQVGGFGNTIYF. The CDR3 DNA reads TGTTCCCAGGTGGGGGGATTTGGAAACACCATATATTTT.

CDR3 sequence (DNA): TGCAGCGTTGAGGGTGGACTAGCGGGAGGAATCGATGAGCAGTTCTTC. This gives the protein CSVEGGLAGGIDEQFF. This chain joins TRBV29-1 and TRBJ2-1; 14 nucleotides agree with TRBD2. Per germline, CDR1 SQVTM and CDR2 ANQGSEA. There are 16 residues in the CDR3. Trimming removed 3 bases from V and 8 bases from J; junction bases left unmatched: 9.

CDR3 region: CASSPRTGNTGELFF. The CDR3 DNA sequence: TGTGCCAGCAGCCCGAGGACAGGGAACACCGGGGAGCTGTTTTTT. The V and J genes are TRBV9 and TRBJ2-2, with 7 positions matching TRBD1. The CDR3 extends over 15 amino acids. V dropped 4 bases and J dropped 1; count of bases not matched to a gene: 4. The germline V gene has CDR1 SGDLS and CDR2 YYNGEE.

CDR3 in amino acids: CASRRDRNYEQYF. As DNA, the CDR3 is TGTGCCAGCAGAAGGGACAGAAACTACGAGCAGTACTTC. The J gene is TRBJ2-7, the V gene TRBV28, with 7 bases lining up with TRBD1. The V and J ends lost 6 bases and 3 bases, in that order; junction bases with no gene match: 5. Germline values: CDR1 MDHEN, CDR2 SYDVKM. The CDR3 is 13 residues long.

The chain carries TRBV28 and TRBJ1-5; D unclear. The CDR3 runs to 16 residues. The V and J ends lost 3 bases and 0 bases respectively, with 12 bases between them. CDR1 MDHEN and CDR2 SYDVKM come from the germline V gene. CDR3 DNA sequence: TGTGCCAGCAGTTTGGTCAGAGGATATAGCAATCAGCCCCAGCATTTT. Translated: CASSLVRGYSNQPQHF.

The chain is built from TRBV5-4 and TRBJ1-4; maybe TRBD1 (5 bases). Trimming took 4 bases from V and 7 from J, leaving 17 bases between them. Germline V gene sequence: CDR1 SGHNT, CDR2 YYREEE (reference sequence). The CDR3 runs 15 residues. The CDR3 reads CASSTNGRGGEKLFF. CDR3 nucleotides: TGTGCCAGCAGCACCAACGGACGGGGGGGTGAAAAACTGTTTTTT.

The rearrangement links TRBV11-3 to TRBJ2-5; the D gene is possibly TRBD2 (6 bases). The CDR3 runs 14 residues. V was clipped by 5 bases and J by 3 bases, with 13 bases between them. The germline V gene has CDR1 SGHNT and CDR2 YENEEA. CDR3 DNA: TGTGCCAGCAGCCCACGTGGAGGGAAAGAGACCCAGTACTTC. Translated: CASSPRGGKETQYF.

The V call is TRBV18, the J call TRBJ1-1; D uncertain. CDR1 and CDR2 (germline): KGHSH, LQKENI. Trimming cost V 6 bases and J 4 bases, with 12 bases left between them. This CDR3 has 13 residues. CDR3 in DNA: TGTGCCAGCTCGGAGGGCGTCAGCACTGAAGCTTTCTTT. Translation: CASSEGVSTEAFF.

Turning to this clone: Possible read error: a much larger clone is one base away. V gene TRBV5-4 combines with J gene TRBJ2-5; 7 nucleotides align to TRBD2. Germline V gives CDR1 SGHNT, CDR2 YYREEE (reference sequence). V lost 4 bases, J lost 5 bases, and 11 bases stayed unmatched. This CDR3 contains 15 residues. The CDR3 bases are TGTGCCAGCAGCCGGGGGGTAGCGGAGAGGGAGACCCAGTACTTC. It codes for CASSRGVAERETQYF.

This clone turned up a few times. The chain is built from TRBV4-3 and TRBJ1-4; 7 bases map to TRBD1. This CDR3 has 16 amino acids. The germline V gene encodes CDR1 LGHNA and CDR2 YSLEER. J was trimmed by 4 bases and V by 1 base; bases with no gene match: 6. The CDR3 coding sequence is TGCGCCAGCAGCCAAGGACAGGGAAAGGGTAATGAAAAACTGTTTTTT. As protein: CASSQGQGKGNEKLFF.

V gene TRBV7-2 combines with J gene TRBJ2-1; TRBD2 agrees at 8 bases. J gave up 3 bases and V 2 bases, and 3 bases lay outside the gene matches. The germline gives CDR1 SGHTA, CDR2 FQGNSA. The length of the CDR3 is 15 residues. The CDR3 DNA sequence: TGTGCCAGCAGCTTATTGAGCGGGAGCTACAATGAGCAGTTCTTC. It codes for CASSLLSGSYNEQFF.

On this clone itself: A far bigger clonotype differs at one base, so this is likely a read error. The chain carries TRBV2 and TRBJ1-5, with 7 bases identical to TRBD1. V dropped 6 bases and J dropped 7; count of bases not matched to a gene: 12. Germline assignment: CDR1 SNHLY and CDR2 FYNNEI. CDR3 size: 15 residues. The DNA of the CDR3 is TGTGCCAGCAGCCACGCTGACAGGGTACGCCAGCCCCAGCATTTT. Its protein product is CASSHADRVRQPQHF.

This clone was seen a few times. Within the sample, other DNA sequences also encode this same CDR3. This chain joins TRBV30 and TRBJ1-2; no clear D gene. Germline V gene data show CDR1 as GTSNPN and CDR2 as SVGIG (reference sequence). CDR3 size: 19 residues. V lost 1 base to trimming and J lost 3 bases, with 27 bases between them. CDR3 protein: CAWSGTMFYGRQRDYGYTF. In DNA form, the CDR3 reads TGTGCCTGGAGTGGAACAATGTTTTACGGACGCCAAAGGGACTATGGCTACACCTTC.

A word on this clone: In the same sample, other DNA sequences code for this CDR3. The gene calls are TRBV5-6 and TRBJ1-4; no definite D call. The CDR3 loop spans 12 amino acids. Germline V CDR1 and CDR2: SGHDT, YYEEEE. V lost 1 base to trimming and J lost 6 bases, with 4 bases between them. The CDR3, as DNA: TGTGCCAGCAGCTTGAGTGATGAAAAACTGTTTTTT. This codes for CASSLSDEKLFF.

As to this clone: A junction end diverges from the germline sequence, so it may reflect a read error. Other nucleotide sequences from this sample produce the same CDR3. Here the CDR3 DNA reads TGCGCCAGCAGCTTCGGACTAGCGGGAGTATACGAGCAGTACTTC. Its translation: CASSFGLAGVYEQYF. J is TRBJ2-7 and V is TRBV5-8, with 13 bases matching TRBD2. Germline-derived CDR1 and CDR2 are SGHTS and YDEGEE. The CDR3 spans 15 residues.

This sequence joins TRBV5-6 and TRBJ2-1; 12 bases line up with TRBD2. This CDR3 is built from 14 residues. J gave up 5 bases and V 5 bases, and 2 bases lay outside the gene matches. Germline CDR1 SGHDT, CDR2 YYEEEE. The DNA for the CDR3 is TGTGCCAGCAGTAGACTAGCGGGGGACAATGAGCAGTTCTTC. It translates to CASSRLAGDNEQFF. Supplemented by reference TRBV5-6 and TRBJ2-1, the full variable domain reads DAGVTQSPTHLIKTRGQQVTLRCSPKSGHDTVSWYQQALGQGPQFIFQYYEEEERQRGNFPDRFSGHQFPNYSSELNVNALLLGDSALYLCASSRLAGDNEQFFGPGTRLTVL.